The T cell receptor (beta chain) described here comes from a study of preoperative IRX-2 immunotherapy in early breast cancer (dated by TCRdb to the late 2010s). Regarding this clone: This clone's antigen is unknown. No per-base quality is available; no much larger clone lies one base away.

The protocol used for the library was the immunoSEQ multiplex PCR assay. TCRdb obtained this table from immuneACCESS and retained in-frame rearrangements with V and J assigned. These tables miss some clones; where compared with another copy, unresolved V genes account for less than half of the shortfall, and the remainder is unexplained. The sample yields about 23,000 clones; approximately 92% were counted once. The top ten clonotypes cover more than 8.5% of the sample. In light of the paper, this sample's treatment or condition label describes: preoperative locoregional IRX-2 cytokine immunotherapy. The samples were obtained from a phase Ib study that tested preoperative, locoregional IRX-2 cytokine immunotherapy designed to prime immune responses. Patients with early-stage breast cancer who were given IRX-2 before surgery served as donors. Deletion took 5 bases off V and 9 bases off J, with a span of 13 bases between the germline ends. The CDR1 and CDR2 encoded by the germline V gene are SGHTA and FQGNSA. The CDR3 numbers 12 residues from cysteine through phenylalanine. Here the CDR3 DNA is all that survives: 36 bases in frame from base 1.

The V and J genes are TRBV7-2 and TRBJ2-5; the D gene could be either TRBD1 or TRBD2, each agreeing at 5 bases. The clonotype originates from a human donor with breast cancer. Sequencing was performed on tumor tissue, taken after IRX-2 immunotherapy. The CDR3 reads as follows: CASSNRDGAQYF. The bases read TGTGCCAGCAGCAATAGGGACGGGGCCCAGTACTTC.